The T cell receptor beta chain described here comes from a study of T cells in narcolepsy. Assay: immunoSEQ multiplex PCR; the TCRdb copy retains only in-frame clones and omits some. The sample lists about 22,000 clones, around 81% occurring once. This sequence was found in a human donor in good health. Sequencing was done on a sample of memory (CD45RA-) CD4+ T cells from blood.

This CDR3 reads CASSLSIMDTEAFF. CDR3 nucleotide sequence: TGTGCCAGCAGCTTATCAATTATGGACACTGAAGCTTTCTTT. The chain carries TRBV7-2 and TRBJ1-1; D is undetermined. CDR1 and CDR2 from the germline V gene are SGHTA and FQGNSA. Trimming stripped 2 bases from V and 3 bases from J, with 10 bases between. The CDR3 extends over 14 amino acids.